These 19 T cell receptor beta chains share one sample of origin, sequenced in a study of blood T cell repertoires in COVID-19. Produced via immunoSEQ multiplex PCR; TCRdb's table is partial and in-frame only. The sample includes 200,000 to 300,000 clones, 60% to 75% of them seen just once. Specimen: peripheral blood. All receptors come from a woman older than 75 with acute or convalescent COVID-19.

This chain links TRBV30 with TRBJ1-1, with 8 bases fitting TRBD1. Germline values: CDR1 GTSNPN, CDR2 SVGIG (reference sequence). V trimming: 0 bases; J trimming: 2 bases; junction bases outside the gene matches: 2. This CDR3 spans 14 amino acids. CDR3 in DNA: TGTGCCTGGAGTGTAGGACAGGGAAACACTGAAGCTTTCTTT. Protein: CAWSVGQGNTEAFF.

The chain recombines TRBV7-9 with TRBJ1-2, with D possibly being TRBD1 (6 bases). V lost 5 bases and J 3 bases, leaving 16 bases between the germline ends. The length of the CDR3 is 15 residues. Germline assignment: CDR1 SEHNR and CDR2 FQNEAQ (reference sequence). CDR3 loop: CASSRTQGLDYGYTF. The CDR3 bases are TGTGCCAGCAGCAGGACCCAGGGGTTGGACTATGGCTACACCTTC.

The CDR3 reads CASSGGTGGVETQYF. CDR3 nucleotides: TGTGCCAGCAGCGGCGGGACAGGGGGCGTGGAGACCCAGTACTTC. J is TRBJ2-5 and V is TRBV9; TRBD1 matches at 12 bases. This CDR3 is built from 15 residues. The J segment lost 5 bases and the V segment lost 3 bases, leaving 5 bases of the junction unmatched. Germline V gives CDR1 SGDLS, CDR2 YYNGEE.

This sequence joins TRBV7-2 and TRBJ2-6; 10 bases line up with TRBD1. The CDR3 runs 19 residues. The germline V gene encodes CDR1 SGHTA and CDR2 FQGNSA. The trim removed 2 bases at V and 1 base at J, leaving 8 bases unmatched. The CDR3 sequence is CASSLRQGAVRSGANVLTF. The CDR3 DNA reads as TGTGCCAGCAGCTTACGACAGGGGGCGGTTCGGTCTGGGGCCAACGTCCTGACTTTC.

The rearrangement joins TRBV19 to TRBJ1-1; 10 positions agree with TRBD1. Looked up from germline, CDR1 is LNHDA and CDR2 is SQIVND (reference sequence). The ends lost 7 bases at V and 4 bases at J; junction bases unmatched: 3. The CDR3 is made up of 13 amino acids. The CDR3 DNA reads as TGTGCCAGTAATAGACAGGGGGCCACTGAAGCTTTCTTT. This encodes CASNRQGATEAFF.

The gene calls are TRBV6-5 and TRBJ2-7; tentatively, D is TRBD2 (7 bases). Per the germline V gene, CDR1 is MNHEY and CDR2 is SVGAGI. V shed 2 bases and J shed 4 bases, with 12 bases lying between them. The CDR3 runs 14 residues. CDR3 amino acids: CASSYGGAGYEQYF. As DNA, the CDR3 is TGTGCCAGCAGTTACGGGGGGGCTGGGTACGAGCAGTACTTC.

This chain connects TRBV15 to TRBJ1-1; 8 bases align to TRBD1. The germline V gene has CDR1 LNHNV and CDR2 YYDKDF (reference sequence). CDR3 length: 14 amino acids. Trimming removed 3 bases from V and 1 base from J; junction bases left unmatched: 1. CDR3 residues: CATSSDRGNTEAFF. Here the CDR3 DNA reads TGTGCCACCAGCAGTGACAGGGGGAACACTGAAGCTTTCTTT.

The V gene is TRBV6-2 or TRBV6-3, the J gene TRBJ1-1; D call uncertain. This CDR3 is 13 amino acids long. CDR1 and CDR2 from the germline V gene are MNHEY and SVGEGT. V lost 2 bases, J lost 3 bases, and 7 bases lay in between. The DNA of the CDR3 is TGTGCCAGCAGTTACCGTACAGACACTGAAGCTTTCTTT. It translates to CASSYRTDTEAFF.

This clone was seen more than once but under ten times. The V call is TRBV4-1, the J call TRBJ2-7; D is possibly TRBD2 (5 bases). Deletions cut 3 bases from V and 3 bases from J, with 18 bases between. The CDR3 is 16 amino acids. Germline V lookup: CDR1 MGHRA, CDR2 YSYEKL. The CDR3 region has the DNA TGCGCCAGCAGCCAGACCTCCCCGGGATACCACTACGAGCAGTACTTC. It yields the protein CASSQTSPGYHYEQYF.

The chain joins TRBV7-9 to TRBJ1-2, with 7 bases identical to TRBD1. CDR3 length: 15 amino acids. CDR1 and CDR2 (germline): SEHNR, FQNEAQ (reference sequence). J was trimmed by 0 bases and V by 5 bases; bases with no gene match: 6. The CDR3 sequence: CASSIDRVANYGYTF. CDR3 DNA sequence: TGTGCCAGCAGCATAGACAGGGTGGCTAACTATGGCTACACCTTC.

The gene calls are TRBV5-1 and TRBJ1-1, with 9 nucleotides matching TRBD1. V lost 0 bases, J lost 1 base, and 7 bases stayed unmatched. The germline CDR1 and CDR2 sequences are SGHRS and YFSETQ. The CDR3 runs to 17 residues. CDR3 DNA sequence: TGCGCCAGCAGCTTGGCCGGGACAGGGTACCCGAACACTGAAGCTTTCTTT. The encoded protein is CASSLAGTGYPNTEAFF. Full variable domain (missing parts from reference TRBV5-1 and TRBJ1-1): KAGVTQTPRYLIKTRGQQVTLSCSPISGHRSVSWYQQTPGQGLQFLFEYFSETQRNKGNFPGRFSGRQFSNSRSEMNVSTLELGDSALYLCASSLAGTGYPNTEAFFGQGTRLTVV.

The chain joins TRBV2 to TRBJ2-1; TRBD2 matches 7 bases. Trimming took 2 bases from V and 2 from J; bases not matched to a gene: 6. The CDR3 loop spans 16 amino acids. From germline, CDR1 is SNHLY and CDR2 FYNNEI. CDR3 nucleotides: TGTGCCAGCAGTGAATGGGCGGGAGCAACCTACAATGAGCAGTTCTTC. This sequence encodes CASSEWAGATYNEQFF.

The gene calls are TRBV7-2 and TRBJ2-1, with TRBD2 matching over 16 bases. Germline V lookup: CDR1 SGHTA, CDR2 FQGNSA. The CDR3 runs to 18 residues. Losses at the gene ends were 5 bases for V and 4 bases for J; bases not matched to a gene: 8. This CDR3 is CASSPGLAGGPRYNEQFF. CDR3 sequence (DNA): TGTGCCAGCAGCCCGGGACTAGCGGGGGGGCCAAGGTACAATGAGCAGTTCTTC.

J is TRBJ1-4 and V is TRBV2, with D uncertain. V gave up 6 bases and J gave up 0 bases, with 11 bases separating them. The CDR3 loop spans 15 amino acids. Germline loops: CDR1 SNHLY, CDR2 FYNNEI. CDR3 in amino acids: CASREAGATNEKLFF. In DNA form, the CDR3 reads TGTGCCAGCAGAGAGGCCGGCGCAACTAATGAAAAACTGTTTTTT. Full variable domain (remainder filled in from reference TRBV2 and TRBJ1-4): EPEVTQTPSHQVTQMGQEVILRCVPISNHLYFYWYRQILGQKVEFLVSFYNNEISEKSEIFDDQFSVERPDGSNFTLKIRSTKLEDSAMYFCASREAGATNEKLFFGSGTQLSVL.

The sample holds one count of this clone. The rearrangement joins TRBV12-5 to TRBJ1-1, with D possibly TRBD1 on 5 matching bases. Trimming cost V 6 bases and J 3 bases, with 11 bases left between them. Germline CDR1 LGHNT, CDR2 FRNRAP. The CDR3 is 13 residues long. The CDR3 DNA reads as TGTGCTAGTGGCTCTGACAGCTACACTGAAGCTTTCTTT. Protein product: CASGSDSYTEAFF.

The chain uses TRBV3-1 (or the pseudogene TRBV3-2) and TRBJ1-1, with a weak D call TRBD1 (5 bases). The CDR3 has 14 amino acids. Trimming took off 2 bases at V and 4 bases at J, with 11 bases between the two ends. CDR1 LGHDT and CDR2 YNNKEL come from the germline V gene (reference sequence). The CDR3 DNA reads TGTGCCAGCAGCCAACGACAGTCTCGCACTGAAGCTTTCTTT. This codes for CASSQRQSRTEAFF.

This clone was picked up many times. V gene TRBV12-3 or TRBV12-4 combines with J gene TRBJ2-3; D gene ambiguous. V lost 5 bases, J lost 1 base, and 4 bases lay in between. The CDR3 contains 12 residues. CDR3 protein: CASSPGTDTQYF. DNA for the CDR3: TGTGCCAGCAGTCCAGGCACAGATACGCAGTATTTT.

V gene TRBV27 combines with J gene TRBJ2-1; D is perhaps TRBD2 (6 bases). Germline loops: CDR1 MNHEY, CDR2 SMNVEV (reference sequence). CDR3 size: 15 residues. Trimming shortened V by 2 bases and J by 5 bases, and 13 bases separated the two germline ends. The CDR3 DNA reads TGTGCCAGCAGTTTAGAGGCGGGGAATAACAATGAGCAGTTCTTC. Translating it yields CASSLEAGNNNEQFF.

The chain has TRBV19 and TRBJ2-1; TRBD2 matches 12 bases. Germline CDR1 and CDR2: LNHDA and SQIVND (reference sequence). The trim removed 4 bases at V and 10 bases at J, leaving 11 bases unmatched. The CDR3 has 16 amino acids. For the CDR3, the DNA is TGTGCCAGTAGTACCAACAGACTAGCGGGAGCGGGGGAGCAGTTCTTC. This translates into CASSTNRLAGAGEQFF.